The rows below give T cell receptor beta chains drawn from one sample of a study of shared clonotypes between healthy human individuals. The repertoire was sequenced with immunoSEQ multiplex PCR; TCRdb's copy has only in-frame clones and lacks some. Of hundreds of thousands of clones listed, roughly 83% were seen once; the top ten hold under 15%. What was sequenced was PBMCs. Receptors originate from a woman aged 40 to 49 in good health. Some clones in this sample may be carry-over from other donors' samples. Both conserved end residues are part of each CDR3. D genes are given only for firm matches. The size of a clone is reported for some rows only, either as once, few or many, or as a class for expanded clones.

>TRBJ2-7|TRBV11-2|TRBD2|19|NA
CASSLASHRGSSGSYEQYF
TGTGCCAGCAGCTTAGCGTCCCACCGGGGGTCTAGCGGGAGCTACGAGCAGTACTTC
>TRBJ1-6|TRBV7-9|NA|14|once
CASSLFRGGSPLHF
TGTGCCAGCAGCTTATTTAGGGGAGGTTCACCCCTCCACTTT
>TRBJ2-7|TRBV30|NA|11|NA
CAWSGDYEQYF
TGTGCCTGGAGCGGAGACTACGAGCAGTACTTC
>TRBJ2-3|TRBV11-3|NA|15|NA
CASSFGGLGPDTQYF
TGTGCCAGCAGCTTTGGCGGACTGGGGCCAGATACGCAGTATTTT
>TRBJ2-7|TRBV28|TRBD1|14|NA
CASTLPGQAYEQYF
TGTGCCAGCACCCTACCGGGACAGGCCTACGAGCAGTACTTC
>TRBJ1-2|TRBV5-1|NA|12|NA
CASRQGNYGYTF
TGCGCCAGCAGACAGGGTAACTATGGCTACACCTTC
>TRBJ2-1|TRBV7-2|NA|14|NA
CASSLLMSADEQFF
TGTGCCAGCAGCTTATTAATGTCTGCCGATGAGCAGTTCTTC
>TRBJ1-4|TRBV4-2|NA|17|NA
CASSQRRAGTVTEKLFF
TGTGCCAGCAGCCAAAGAAGGGCCGGGACGGTTACTGAAAAACTGTTTTTT
>TRBJ2-7|TRBV10-3|TRBD2|14|NA
CAISRSGRDYEQYF
TGTGCCATCAGTCGTAGCGGGAGAGATTACGAGCAGTACTTC
>TRBJ1-5|TRBV19|NA|15|once
CASRMPGPSNQPQHF
TGTGCCAGTAGGATGCCAGGGCCGAGCAATCAGCCCCAGCATTTT
>TRBJ2-3|TRBV5-1|NA|16|NA
CASSLGGRADTDTQYF
TGCGCCAGCAGCTTGGGGGGTCGGGCCGACACAGATACGCAGTATTTT
>TRBJ2-1|TRBV5-1|NA|11|NA
CASRYEGEQFF
TGCGCCAGCAGATACGAGGGTGAGCAGTTCTTC
>TRBJ1-1|TRBV28|NA|13|NA
CASSLPDETEAFF
TGTGCCAGCAGTTTACCAGATGAGACTGAAGCTTTCTTT
>TRBJ1-1|TRBV11-3|NA|13|NA
CASSFGTNTEAFF
TGTGCCAGCAGTTTCGGAACGAACACTGAAGCTTTCTTT
>TRBJ2-7|TRBV6-6|NA|16|once
CASSSLTFGPPYEQYF
TGTGCCAGCAGTTCCCTCACATTCGGCCCTCCCTACGAGCAGTACTTC
>TRBJ2-3|TRBV4-2|TRBD2|17|NA
CASRPRGGGRSPDTQYF
TGTGCCAGCAGACCCCGGGGGGGCGGGAGAAGCCCAGATACGCAGTATTTT
>TRBJ2-1|TRBV7-3|NA|15|NA
CASSLIYGVYNEQFF
TGTGCCAGCAGCTTAATTTATGGAGTCTACAATGAGCAGTTCTTC
>TRBJ2-7|TRBV7-9|NA|14|few
CASSLAGVGHEQYF
TGTGCCAGCAGCTTAGCAGGGGTGGGACACGAGCAGTACTTC
>TRBJ2-7|TRBV11-2|NA|14|NA
CASSPGRNSYEQYF
TGTGCCAGCAGCCCAGGACGGAACTCCTACGAGCAGTACTTC
>TRBJ2-1|TRBV15|NA|14|once
CATSRDPGYNEQFF
TGTGCCACCAGCAGAGATCCCGGGTACAATGAGCAGTTCTTC
>TRBJ1-2|TRBV7-9|NA|14|NA
CASSWARGGGGYTF
TGTGCCAGCAGCTGGGCCCGTGGGGGGGGTGGCTACACCTTC
>TRBJ2-1|TRBV7-3|TRBD1|15|NA
CASSAGQGGLNEQFF
TGTGCCAGCAGCGCGGGACAGGGGGGTCTCAATGAGCAGTTCTTC
>TRBJ2-5|TRBV5-6|TRBD2|13|many
CASSSRGTETQYF
TGTGCCAGCAGCTCGCGGGGGACGGAGACCCAGTACTTC
>TRBJ2-1|TRBV4-1|NA|16|NA
CASSQVREPLSNEQFF
TGCGCCAGCAGCCAAGTTCGGGAGCCCCTAAGCAATGAGCAGTTCTTC
>TRBJ2-3|TRBV5-4|TRBD2|14|once
CASSFAGGTDTQYF
TGTGCCAGCAGCTTTGCGGGAGGCACAGATACGCAGTATTTT
>TRBJ2-1|TRBV18|TRBD1|14|NA
CASSETGGRGEQFF
TGTGCCAGCTCAGAGACAGGGGGCAGGGGTGAGCAGTTCTTC
>TRBJ2-2|TRBV5-1|TRBD1|15|NA
CASKTGGSDTGELFF
TGCGCCAGCAAGACAGGGGGCTCGGACACCGGGGAGCTGTTTTTT
>TRBJ2-3|TRBV7-2|TRBD2|16|NA
CASSSTGTSGTDTQYF
TGTGCCAGCAGCTCTACCGGGACTAGCGGCACAGATACGCAGTATTTT
>TRBJ2-1|TRBV9|TRBD2|15|NA
CASSVSSGRANEQFF
TGTGCCAGCAGCGTATCTAGCGGGAGGGCCAATGAGCAGTTCTTC
>TRBJ1-5|TRBV2|NA|13|NA
CASRELMGQPQHF
TGTGCCAGCAGGGAACTTATGGGTCAGCCCCAGCATTTT
>TRBJ2-7|TRBV10-3|NA|15|NA
CAISAVGSGTYEQYF
TGTGCCATCAGCGCGGTAGGGAGCGGAACCTACGAGCAGTACTTC